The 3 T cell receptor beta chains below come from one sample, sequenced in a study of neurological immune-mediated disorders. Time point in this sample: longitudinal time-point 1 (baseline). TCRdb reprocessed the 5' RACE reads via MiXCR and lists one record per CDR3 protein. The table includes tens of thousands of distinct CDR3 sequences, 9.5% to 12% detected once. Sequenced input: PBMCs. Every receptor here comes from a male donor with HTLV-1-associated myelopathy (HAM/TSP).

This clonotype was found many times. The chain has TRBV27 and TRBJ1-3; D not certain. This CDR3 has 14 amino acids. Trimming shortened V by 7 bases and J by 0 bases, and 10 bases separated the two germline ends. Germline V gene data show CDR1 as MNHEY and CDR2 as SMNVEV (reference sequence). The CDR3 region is CASMRPGSGNTIYF. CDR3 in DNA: TGTGCCAGCATGCGTCCCGGCTCTGGAAACACCATATATTTT.

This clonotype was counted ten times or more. The CDR3 is CASSPRGGANGYTF. The CDR3 DNA reads as TGTGCCAGCAGCCCCAGAGGAGGGGCCAATGGCTACACCTTC. This chain connects TRBV7-3 to TRBJ1-2; TRBD1 is a possible D gene (5 bases). V lost 5 bases and J lost 6, with 16 bases in between. The length of the CDR3 is 14 residues. In germline, CDR1 is SGHTA, CDR2 FQGTGA.

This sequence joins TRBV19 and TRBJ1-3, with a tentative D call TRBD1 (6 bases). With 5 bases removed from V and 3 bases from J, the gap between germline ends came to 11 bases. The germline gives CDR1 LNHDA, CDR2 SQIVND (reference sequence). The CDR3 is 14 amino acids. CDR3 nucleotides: TGTGCCAGTAGTCTACAGGGTCTTGGAAACACCATATATTTT. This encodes CASSLQGLGNTIYF.